This T cell receptor beta chain was found in a study of CD8+ T cells in alopecia areata. Study observations and caveats: Lesional scalp displayed greater clonality than normal scalp, most notably in alopecia totalis/universalis. Researchers reported that TCR sharing among patients proved less clear than in mice, possibly HLA-linked. Sequenced scalp T cells also include alphabeta T cells resident in normal skin.

Starting from PBMCs, sorting isolated CD4+ and CD8+ T cells. CDR3 length: 14 residues. Trimming left V 8 bases short and J 0 bases short, with 11 bases between. Germline V lookup: CDR1 SGHRS, CDR2 YFSETQ. Remarks on this clone: Its antigen is still unknown.

cDNA serving as the sequencing template came from extracted, reverse transcribed RNA. The repertoire was sequenced with immunoSEQ multiplex PCR; TCRdb's copy has only in-frame clones and lacks some. Here the sample spans roughly 120,000 clones, less than 80% being singletons. Material for sequencing was CD4+ T cells sorted from blood. This clonotype was obtained from a human donor in good health. The genes are TRBV5-1 and TRBJ1-4; D is unclear. In DNA, the CDR3 is TGCGCCAGTCGGAGTGATGCAACTAATGAAAAACTGTTTTTT. Translation gives CASRSDATNEKLFF.